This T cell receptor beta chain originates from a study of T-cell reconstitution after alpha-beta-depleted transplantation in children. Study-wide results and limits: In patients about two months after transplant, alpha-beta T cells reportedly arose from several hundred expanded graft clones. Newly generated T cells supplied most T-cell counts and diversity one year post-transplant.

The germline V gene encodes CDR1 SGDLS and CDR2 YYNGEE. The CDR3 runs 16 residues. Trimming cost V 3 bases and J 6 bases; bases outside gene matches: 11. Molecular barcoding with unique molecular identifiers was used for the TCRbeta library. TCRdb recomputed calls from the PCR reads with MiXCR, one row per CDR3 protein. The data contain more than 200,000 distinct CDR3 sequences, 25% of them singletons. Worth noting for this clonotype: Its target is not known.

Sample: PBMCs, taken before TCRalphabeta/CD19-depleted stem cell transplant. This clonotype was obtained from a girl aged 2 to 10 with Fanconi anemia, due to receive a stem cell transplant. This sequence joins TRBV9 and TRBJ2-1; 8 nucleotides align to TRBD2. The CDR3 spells CASSALGSGGSNEQFF. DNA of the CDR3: TGTGCCAGCAGCGCCCTCGGGAGCGGGGGTTCCAATGAGCAGTTCTTC.